This TCR beta chain was retrieved from a study of blood T cells in healthy people across ages. The CDR3 runs to 15 residues. Germline CDR1 MNHEY, CDR2 SVGEGT. Trimming took 6 bases from V and 8 from J, leaving 20 bases between them. Those donating, healthy Caucasian individuals from Russia, were aged 6 to 90. The use of a sample-barcoded 5' primer and a J-beta primer mix characterized a second PCR of roughly 7 to 11 cycles. TCRdb reprocessed the 5' RACE reads via MiXCR and lists one record per CDR3 protein. Found here are 700,000 to 1,000,000 distinct CDR3 sequences, more than 40% of them singletons; the top ten hold about a fifth.

This chain joins TRBV6-2 or TRBV6-3 and TRBJ2-4; TRBD2 is a possible D gene (7 bases). This receptor was identified in a man aged 55-75 years in good health. The sample was blood. The CDR3 sequence is CASRRLGGASDIQYF. CDR3 sequence (DNA): TGTGCCAGCAGACGACTGGGGGGGGCAAGTGACATTCAGTACTTC.